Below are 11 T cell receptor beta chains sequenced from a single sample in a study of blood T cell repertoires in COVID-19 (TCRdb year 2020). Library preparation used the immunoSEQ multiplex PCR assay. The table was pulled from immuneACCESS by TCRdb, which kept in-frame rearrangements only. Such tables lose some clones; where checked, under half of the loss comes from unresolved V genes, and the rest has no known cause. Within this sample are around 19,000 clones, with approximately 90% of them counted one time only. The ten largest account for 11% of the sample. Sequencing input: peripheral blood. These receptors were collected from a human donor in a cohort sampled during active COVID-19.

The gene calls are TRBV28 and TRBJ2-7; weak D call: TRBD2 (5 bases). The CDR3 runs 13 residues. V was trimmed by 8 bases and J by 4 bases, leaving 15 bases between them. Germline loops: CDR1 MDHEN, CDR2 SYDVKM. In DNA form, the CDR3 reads TGTGCCAGCGGTGGAGGACTCCGATACGAGCAGTACTTC. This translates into CASGGGLRYEQYF.

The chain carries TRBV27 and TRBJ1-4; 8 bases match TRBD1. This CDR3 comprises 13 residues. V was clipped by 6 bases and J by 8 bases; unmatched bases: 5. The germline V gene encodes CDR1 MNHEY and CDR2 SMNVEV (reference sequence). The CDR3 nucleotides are TGTGCCAGCAGGACAGGGGTTGGGGAAAAACTGTTTTTT. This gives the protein CASRTGVGEKLFF.

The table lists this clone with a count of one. CDR3 nucleotide sequence: TGTGCCAGTAGATGGGGGACAGGGCCCACTGAAGCTTTCTTT. Amino acids: CASRWGTGPTEAFF. This chain uses TRBV19 with TRBJ1-1, with 9 bases aligning to TRBD1. With 6 bases clipped from V and 4 bases from J, the junction kept 6 bases outside the gene matches. This CDR3 contains 14 residues. Germline CDR1 is LNHDA and CDR2 is SQIVND (reference sequence). The variable domain in full, completed from reference TRBV19 and TRBJ1-1, reads DGGITQSPKYLFRKEGQNVTLSCEQNLNHDAMYWYRQDPGQGLRLIYYSQIVNDFQKGDIAEGYSVSREKKESFPLTVTSAQKNPTAFYLCASRWGTGPTEAFFGQGTRLTVV.

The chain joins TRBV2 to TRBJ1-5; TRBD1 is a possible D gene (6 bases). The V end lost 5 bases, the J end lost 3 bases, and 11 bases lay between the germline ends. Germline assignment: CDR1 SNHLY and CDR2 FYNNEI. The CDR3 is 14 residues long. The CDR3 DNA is TGTGCCAGCAGTAGGACAGACTCCAATCAGCCCCAGCATTTT. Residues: CASSRTDSNQPQHF. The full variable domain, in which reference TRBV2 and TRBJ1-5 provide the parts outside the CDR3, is EPEVTQTPSHQVTQMGQEVILRCVPISNHLYFYWYRQILGQKVEFLVSFYNNEISEKSEIFDDQFSVERPDGSNFTLKIRSTKLEDSAMYFCASSRTDSNQPQHFGDGTRLSIL.

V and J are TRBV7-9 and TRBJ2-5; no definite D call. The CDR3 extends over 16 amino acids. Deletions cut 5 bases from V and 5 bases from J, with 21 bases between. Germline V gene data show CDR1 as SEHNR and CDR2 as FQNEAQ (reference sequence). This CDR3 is CASSRRGSLRSETQYF. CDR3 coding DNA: TGTGCCAGCAGCCGCCGCGGCAGTCTTCGGTCGGAGACCCAGTACTTC. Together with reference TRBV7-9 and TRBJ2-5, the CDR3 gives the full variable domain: DTGVSQNPRHKITKRGQNVTFRCDPISEHNRLYWYRQTLGQGPEFLTYFQNEAQLEKSRLLSDRFSAERPKGSFSTLEIQRTEQGDSAMYLCASSRRGSLRSETQYFGPGTRLLVL.

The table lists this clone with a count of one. CDR3 in amino acids: CASSLGSSGTDTQYF. CDR3 DNA: TGTGCCAGCAGCTTGGGGTCTAGCGGCACAGATACGCAGTATTTT. This chain uses TRBV5-5 with TRBJ2-3; D perhaps matches TRBD2 (6 bases). The germline CDR1 and CDR2 sequences are SGHKS and YYEKEE (reference sequence). V was clipped by 0 bases and J by 1 base, with 9 bases between them. There are 15 residues in the CDR3.

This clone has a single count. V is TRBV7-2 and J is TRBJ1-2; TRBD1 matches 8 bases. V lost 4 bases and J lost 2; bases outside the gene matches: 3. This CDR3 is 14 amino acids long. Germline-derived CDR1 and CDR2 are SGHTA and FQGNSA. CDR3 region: CASSSRTGNYGYTF. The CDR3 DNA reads TGTGCCAGCAGCTCCCGGACAGGGAACTATGGCTACACCTTC.

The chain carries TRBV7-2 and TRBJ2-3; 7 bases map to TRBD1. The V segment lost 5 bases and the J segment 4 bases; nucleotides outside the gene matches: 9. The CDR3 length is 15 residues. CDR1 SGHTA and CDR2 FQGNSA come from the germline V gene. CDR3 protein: CASSARQGAADTQYF. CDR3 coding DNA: TGTGCCAGCAGCGCGAGACAGGGAGCGGCAGATACGCAGTATTTT.

The CDR3 spells CATSDLAGGGSWNEQFF. The DNA of the CDR3 is TGTGCCACCAGTGATTTGGCGGGCGGCGGGAGTTGGAATGAGCAGTTCTTC. The rearrangement uses TRBV24-1 and TRBJ2-1; 7 bases map to TRBD2. CDR3 size: 17 residues. V was pared by 0 bases and J by 7 bases, with 11 bases of the junction left unmatched. Germline V lookup: CDR1 KGHDR, CDR2 SFDVKD.

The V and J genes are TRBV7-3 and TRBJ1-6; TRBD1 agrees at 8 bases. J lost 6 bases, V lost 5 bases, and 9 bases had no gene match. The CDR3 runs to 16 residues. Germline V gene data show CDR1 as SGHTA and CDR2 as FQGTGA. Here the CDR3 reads CASSQRDRGSNSPLHF. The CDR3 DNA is TGTGCCAGCAGCCAACGTGACAGGGGATCTAATTCACCCCTCCACTTT. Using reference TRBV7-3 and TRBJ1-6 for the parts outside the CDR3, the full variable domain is GAGVSQTPSNKVTEKGKYVELRCDPISGHTALYWYRQSLGQGPEFLIYFQGTGAADDSGLPNDRFFAVRPEGSVSTLKIQRTERGDSAVYLCASSQRDRGSNSPLHFGNGTRLTVT.

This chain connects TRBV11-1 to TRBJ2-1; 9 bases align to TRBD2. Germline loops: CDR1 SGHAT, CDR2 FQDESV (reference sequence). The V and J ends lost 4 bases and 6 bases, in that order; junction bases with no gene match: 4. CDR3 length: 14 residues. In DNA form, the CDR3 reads TGTGCCAGCAGCTCTAGCGGGAATCGCAATGAGCAGTTCTTC. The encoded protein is CASSSSGNRNEQFF.